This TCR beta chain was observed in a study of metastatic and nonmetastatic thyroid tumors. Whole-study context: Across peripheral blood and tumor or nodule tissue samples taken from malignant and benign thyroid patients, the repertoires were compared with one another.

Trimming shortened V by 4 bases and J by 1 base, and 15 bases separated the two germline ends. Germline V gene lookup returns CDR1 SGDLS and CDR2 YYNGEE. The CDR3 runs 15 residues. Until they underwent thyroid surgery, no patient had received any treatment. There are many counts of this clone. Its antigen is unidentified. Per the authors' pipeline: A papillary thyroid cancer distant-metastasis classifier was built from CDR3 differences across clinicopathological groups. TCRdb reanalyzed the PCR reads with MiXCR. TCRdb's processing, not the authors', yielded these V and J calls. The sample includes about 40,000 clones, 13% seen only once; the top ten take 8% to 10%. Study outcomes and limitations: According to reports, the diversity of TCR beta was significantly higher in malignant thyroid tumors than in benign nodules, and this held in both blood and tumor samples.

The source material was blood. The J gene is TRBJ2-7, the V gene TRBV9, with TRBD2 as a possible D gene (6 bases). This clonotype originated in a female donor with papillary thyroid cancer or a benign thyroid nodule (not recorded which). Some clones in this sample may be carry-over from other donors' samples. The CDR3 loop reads CASSRSFGGSYEQYF. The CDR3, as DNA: TGTGCCAGCAGCAGGAGCTTTGGGGGGTCCTACGAGCAGTACTTC.